The sequence of this T cell receptor beta chain was determined in a study of blood T cell repertoires in COVID-19. The germline V gene encodes CDR1 LGHDT and CDR2 YNNKEL (reference sequence). Trimming took 1 base from V and 4 from J, leaving 20 bases between them. The CDR3 is made up of 17 amino acids. Here immunoSEQ multiplex PCR was the method, and the copy in TCRdb shows in-frame clones only, minus some. The sample lists approximately 500,000 clones, 85% to 90% occurring once. V usage is TRBV3-1 (or the pseudogene TRBV3-2) and J usage is TRBJ2-7; possible D gene TRBD2, 7 bases. The source material was peripheral blood. The sequence derives from a man aged 18 to 30 with COVID-19, enrolled during active disease. The CDR3 protein is CASSQGRGGWGRYEQYF. The CDR3 DNA is TGTGCCAGCAGCCAAGGTAGGGGGGGATGGGGCAGGTACGAGCAGTACTTC.